This TCR beta chain is from a study of tumor-infiltrating lymphocytes in primary liver carcinoma. The study co-extracted DNA and RNA from around 20-30 mg of unsorted bulk tissue. Five separate regions of each tumor underwent sampling. TCR beta cDNA was reverse-transcribed from around 0.55 ug of total RNA. The reaction used a constant-region primer and ProtoScript II reverse transcriptase. Generation of the TCR beta libraries relied on three nested multiplex PCR rounds using slightly modified ARM-PCR. TCRdb ran MiXCR on the multiplex PCR reads and lists one entry per CDR3 protein. The sample gives more than 95,000 distinct CDR3 sequences, roughly 80% of which show up once; approximately 20% is in the top ten. The receptor was isolated from a man aged 40-55 years with primary liver carcinoma and hepatitis B virus infection. Material for sequencing was liver tumor tissue from sampling region 3. Subset here: tumor region T3, left-lateral pole.

The CDR3 is CASSQEPWANAGELFF. CDR3 coding DNA: TGCGCCAGCAGCCAAGAGCCATGGGCAAACGCCGGGGAGCTGTTTTTT. This chain joins TRBV4-1 and TRBJ2-2; D unresolved. Germline values: CDR1 MGHRA, CDR2 YSYEKL. V lost 0 bases and J 6 bases, leaving 14 bases between the germline ends. This CDR3 region has 16 residues.